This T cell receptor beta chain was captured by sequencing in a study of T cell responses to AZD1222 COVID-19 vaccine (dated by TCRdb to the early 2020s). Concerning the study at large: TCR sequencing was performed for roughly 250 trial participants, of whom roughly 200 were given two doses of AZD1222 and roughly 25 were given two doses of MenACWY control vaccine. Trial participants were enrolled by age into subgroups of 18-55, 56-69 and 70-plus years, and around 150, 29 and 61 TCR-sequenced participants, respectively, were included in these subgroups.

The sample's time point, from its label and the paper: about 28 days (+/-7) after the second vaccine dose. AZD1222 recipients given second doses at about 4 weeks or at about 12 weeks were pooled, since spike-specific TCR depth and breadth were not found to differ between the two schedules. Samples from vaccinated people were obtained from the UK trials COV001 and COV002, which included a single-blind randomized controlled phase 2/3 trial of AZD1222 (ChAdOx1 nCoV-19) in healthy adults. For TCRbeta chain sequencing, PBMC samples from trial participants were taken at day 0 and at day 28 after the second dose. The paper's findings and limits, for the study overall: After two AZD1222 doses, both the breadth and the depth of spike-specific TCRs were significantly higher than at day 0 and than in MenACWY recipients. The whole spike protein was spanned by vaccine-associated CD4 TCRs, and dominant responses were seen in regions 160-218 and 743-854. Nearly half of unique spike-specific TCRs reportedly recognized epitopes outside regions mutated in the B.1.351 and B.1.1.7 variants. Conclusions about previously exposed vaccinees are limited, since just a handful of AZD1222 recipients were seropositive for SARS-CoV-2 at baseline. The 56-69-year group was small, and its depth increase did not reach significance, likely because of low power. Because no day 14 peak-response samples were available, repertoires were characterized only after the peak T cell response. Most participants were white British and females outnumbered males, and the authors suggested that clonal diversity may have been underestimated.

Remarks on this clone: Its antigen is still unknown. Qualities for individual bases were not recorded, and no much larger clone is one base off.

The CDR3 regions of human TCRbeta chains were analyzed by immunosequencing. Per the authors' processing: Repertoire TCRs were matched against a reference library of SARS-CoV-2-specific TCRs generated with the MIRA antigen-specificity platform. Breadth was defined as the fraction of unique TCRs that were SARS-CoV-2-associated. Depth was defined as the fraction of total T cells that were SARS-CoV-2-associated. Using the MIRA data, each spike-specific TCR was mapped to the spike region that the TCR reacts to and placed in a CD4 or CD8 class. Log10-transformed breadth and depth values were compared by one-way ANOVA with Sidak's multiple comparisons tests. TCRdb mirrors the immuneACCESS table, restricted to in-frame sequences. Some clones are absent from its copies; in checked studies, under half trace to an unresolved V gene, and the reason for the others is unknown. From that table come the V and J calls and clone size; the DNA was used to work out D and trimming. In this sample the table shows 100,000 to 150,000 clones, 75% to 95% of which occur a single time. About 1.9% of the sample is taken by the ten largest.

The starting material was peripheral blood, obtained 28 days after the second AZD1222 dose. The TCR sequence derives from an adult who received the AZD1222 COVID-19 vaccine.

The CDR3 reads CASSQDRSRGAYNEQFF. The DNA sequence follows: TGTGCCAGCAGCCAAGACAGATCGCGGGGGGCCTACAATGAGCAGTTCTTC. Recombination connected TRBV3-1 (or the pseudogene TRBV3-2) to TRBJ2-1; TRBD2 matches 8 bases in the middle. Clipping removes 0 bases from V and 2 bases from J, with 6 as the unmatched junction base count. For CDR1 and CDR2, the germline V gene (reference sequence) lists LGHDT and YNNKEL. The CDR3 sequence holds 17 residues, the cysteine and phenylalanine included. The CDR3 DNA has 51 bases and is translated from base 1.